The TCR beta chain under discussion was sequenced for a study of T cells in Graves' hyperthyroidism and ophthalmopathy. Study conclusions and caveats: Ophthalmopathy got predicted by the model a median approximately six months before its onset. The blood repertoire included most of the expanded thyroid clonotypes above 0.001.

This clonotype was counted between two and nine times. The antigen remains unidentified. Graves' hyperthyroidism without ophthalmopathy progression within 18 months was termed stable. The germline V gene has CDR1 SGHRS and CDR2 YFSETQ. V gave up 2 bases and J gave up 7 bases, with 18 bases separating them. This CDR3 is 15 amino acids long. Amplification of TCR beta CDR3 regions was performed using RNA transcripts as template. The TCR CDR3 was amplified in a first-round RT-PCR using the HTBI primer set. MiXCR, run by TCRdb on the multiplex PCR reads, gives a single entry per CDR3 protein. Here the sample spans more than 550,000 distinct CDR3 sequences, 17% being singletons.

The sequencing sample was made of blood. The receptor was isolated from a man over 45 with Graves' hyperthyroidism. V usage is TRBV5-1 and J usage is TRBJ1-1, with a tentative D call TRBD1 (5 bases). CDR3 amino acids: CASSFLTGTVGEAFF. The DNA for the CDR3 is TGCGCCAGCAGCTTCCTAACCGGGACCGTTGGTGAAGCTTTCTTT.